This TCR beta chain is drawn from a study of T cells after posttransplantation cyclophosphamide. Overall study results and limits: Donor CD8+ memory clones often dominated recipient blood repertoires at later times.

The germline V gene has CDR1 MDHEN and CDR2 SYDVKM. Trimming took 3 bases from V and 4 from J, leaving 12 bases between them. The CDR3 totals 14 residues. The repertoire was sequenced with immunoSEQ multiplex PCR; TCRdb's copy has only in-frame clones and lacks some. Sampling found 30,000 or so clones, none seen once. This clone was picked up many times. Its antigen is undetermined. The chain joins TRBV28 to TRBJ1-2; D call uncertain. The specimen sequenced was PBMCs. This TCR was recovered from a woman aged 60-70 years in good health, CMV-negative, and a related stem cell transplant donor. CDR3 in amino acids: CASSLAGLVYGYTF. The CDR3 DNA reads TGTGCCAGCAGTTTGGCGGGGTTAGTCTATGGCTACACCTTC.